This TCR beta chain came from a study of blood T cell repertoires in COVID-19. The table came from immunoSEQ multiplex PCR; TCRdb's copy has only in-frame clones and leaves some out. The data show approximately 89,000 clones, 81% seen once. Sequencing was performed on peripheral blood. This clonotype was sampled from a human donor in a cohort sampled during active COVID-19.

The CDR3 region has the DNA TGTGCCAGCAGTTACTCTTTCGGGAGAAAAGCTTTCTTT. Protein sequence: CASSYSFGRKAFF. The chain carries TRBV6-5 and TRBJ1-1; D gene uncertain. CDR3 length equals 13 residues. The germline CDR1 and CDR2 sequences are MNHEY and SVGAGI. Trimming left V 0 bases short and J 9 bases short, with 11 bases between.